These 16 T cell receptor beta chains came from one sample sequenced in a study of cytomegalovirus exposure and HLA in healthy donors (TCRdb year 2017). The library was generated by the immunoSEQ multiplex PCR assay. A mixture of 60 forward primers for TCR Vbeta segments and 13 reverse primers for TCR Jbeta segments was used in the multiplex PCR. Held by TCRdb, this immuneACCESS table contains in-frame sequences only and omits some clones. Under half of the omission traces to an unresolved V gene where checked; the cause of the rest is unknown. The sample table contains some 190,000 clones; only one count was recorded for about four fifths of them. The top ten constitute 2.9% of the sample. The sequencing input was PBMCs. These receptors were taken from a female donor in good health and CMV-seronegative.

This clone was seen once. V usage is TRBV9 and J usage is TRBJ2-1; 9 bases agree with TRBD2. Germline loops: CDR1 SGDLS, CDR2 YYNGEE. Losses at the gene ends were 0 bases for V and 6 bases for J; bases not matched to a gene: 4. The CDR3 contains 15 residues. The CDR3 nucleotides are TGTGCCAGCAGCGTAGAAGGCGGGAGGGCCAATGAGCAGTTCTTC. It yields the protein CASSVEGGRANEQFF.

The chain is built from TRBV27 and TRBJ2-3, with D perhaps matching TRBD2 (5 bases). The CDR3 extends over 16 amino acids. In germline, CDR1 is MNHEY, CDR2 SMNVEV (reference sequence). Between the trimmed V and J ends, which lost 5 bases and 0 bases, there was a span of 15 bases. CDR3 residues: CASSLLGVSSTDTQYF. The CDR3 DNA is TGTGCCAGCAGTCTACTCGGGGTATCTAGCACAGATACGCAGTATTTT.

The gene calls are TRBV4-2 and TRBJ2-5, with 7 bases fitting TRBD2. CDR1 LGHNA and CDR2 YNFKEQ come from the germline V gene. This CDR3 contains 15 residues. V shed 0 bases, J shed 5 bases, and the junction held 6 bases outside the gene matches. The chain's CDR3 is CASSQDVGGEETQYF. For the CDR3, the DNA is TGTGCCAGCAGCCAAGATGTTGGGGGGGAGGAGACCCAGTACTTC.

This chain connects TRBV15 to TRBJ1-5; 8 bases are shared with TRBD1. The germline gives CDR1 LNHNV, CDR2 YYDKDF (reference sequence). V shed 3 bases, J shed 3 bases, and the junction held 7 bases outside the gene matches. There are 16 residues in the CDR3. CDR3 in DNA: TGTGCCACCAGCAGCCACGACAGGGGCTACAATCAGCCCCAGCATTTT. Translation: CATSSHDRGYNQPQHF. The full variable domain, with the rest looked up from reference TRBV15 and TRBJ1-5, is DAMVIQNPRYQVTQFGKPVTLSCSQTLNHNVMYWYQQKSSQAPKLLFHYYDKDFNNEADTPDNFQSRRPNTSFCFLDIRSPGLGDTAMYLCATSSHDRGYNQPQHFGDGTRLSIL.

The chain couples TRBV19 to TRBJ2-1, with D possibly TRBD2 on 7 matching bases. V lost 3 bases and J lost 6, with 15 bases in between. Germline-derived CDR1 and CDR2 are LNHDA and SQIVND (reference sequence). The CDR3 has 15 residues. The CDR3 region has the DNA TGTGCCAGTAGTATGGTGAGGGGGGGCCGCAATGAGCAGTTCTTC. Translated, it gives CASSMVRGGRNEQFF.

A word on this clone: Other DNA sequences within the sample encode an identical CDR3. The chain links TRBV5-1 to TRBJ1-1; D not certain. Germline V gene data show CDR1 as SGHRS and CDR2 as YFSETQ. There are 13 residues in the CDR3. Between the trimmed V and J ends, which lost 0 bases and 2 bases, there was a span of 5 bases. CDR3 nucleotide sequence: TGCGCCAGCAGCTTGGGTGTAAACACTGAAGCTTTCTTT. Translated: CASSLGVNTEAFF.

This clone was picked up one time. Its ends do not fully match the called genes, so a read error is possible. V is TRBV7-7 and J is TRBJ2-3; 7 nucleotides align to TRBD1. CDR1 SSHAT and CDR2 FNYEAQ come from the germline V gene (reference sequence). The CDR3 consists of 15 residues. Here the CDR3 reads CASSTSTGHGDTQYF. In DNA form, the CDR3 reads TGTGCTAGCAGCACCTCGACAGGGCATGGAGATACGCAGTATTTT.

The V call is TRBV29-1, the J call TRBJ2-2; TRBD2 matches at 7 bases. Germline V gene lookup returns CDR1 SQVTM and CDR2 ANQGSEA. The CDR3 is 13 residues long. The V and J ends lost 6 bases and 4 bases, in that order; junction bases with no gene match: 5. CDR3 DNA sequence: TGCAGCGTCCAGGGAGGGGTCACCGGGGAGCTGTTTTTT. Translating it yields CSVQGGVTGELFF.

V is TRBV7-9 and J is TRBJ1-4; tentative D call: TRBD1 (6 bases). This CDR3 is built from 15 residues. The ends were cut back, 5 bases at V and 10 bases at J, with 20 bases in the middle. Germline V gene sequence: CDR1 SEHNR, CDR2 FQNEAQ (reference sequence). CDR3 DNA sequence: TGTGCCAGCAGCCTAAACGGGCAGGGGAGCGGAAAACTGTTTTTT. Protein sequence: CASSLNGQGSGKLFF. Combining the CDR3 with reference TRBV7-9 and TRBJ1-4 gives the whole variable domain DTGVSQNPRHKITKRGQNVTFRCDPISEHNRLYWYRQTLGQGPEFLTYFQNEAQLEKSRLLSDRFSAERPKGSFSTLEIQRTEQGDSAMYLCASSLNGQGSGKLFFGSGTQLSVL.

The J gene is TRBJ2-3, the V gene TRBV6-5, with D perhaps TRBD2 (5 bases). The germline V and J ends were trimmed by 7 bases and 6 bases, with 17 bases remaining between them. CDR1 MNHEY and CDR2 SVGAGI come from the germline V gene. The CDR3 has 14 residues. The CDR3 sequence is CASKLSPGLDTQYF. Written as DNA, the CDR3 is TGTGCCAGCAAACTGTCTCCGGGATTGGATACGCAGTATTTT.

The chain has TRBV20-1 and TRBJ2-3, with D possibly TRBD2 on 6 matching bases. CDR3 length equals 10 residues. CDR1 and CDR2 (germline): DFQATT, SNEGSKA (reference sequence). The CDR3 DNA reads as TGCAGCGGGGGAGCAGATACGCAGTATTTT. Its protein is CSGGADTQYF.

The chain links TRBV19 to TRBJ2-7; 11 bases are a match to TRBD2. The J segment lost 6 bases and the V segment lost 2 bases, leaving 6 bases of the junction unmatched. The CDR3 runs 15 residues. Germline V gene lookup returns CDR1 LNHDA and CDR2 SQIVND (reference sequence). Written as DNA, the CDR3 is TGTGCCAGTAGTATAATAGCGGGAGGGCCCATCGAGCAGTACTTC. Amino acid sequence: CASSIIAGGPIEQYF.

The V and J genes are TRBV5-1 and TRBJ1-5; D is possibly TRBD1 (5 bases). This CDR3 has 14 amino acids. V was shortened by 2 bases and J by 3 bases, with 9 bases between the two germline ends. The germline CDR1 and CDR2 sequences are SGHRS and YFSETQ. The DNA for the CDR3 is TGCGCCAGCAGCTTTGACAGCTACAATCAGCCCCAGCATTTT. Residues: CASSFDSYNQPQHF.

This clone has a handful of counts. V is TRBV19 and J is TRBJ2-3; 11 nucleotides agree with TRBD1. The length of the CDR3 is 14 residues. Germline CDR1 and CDR2: LNHDA and SQIVND (reference sequence). The J segment lost 3 bases and the V segment lost 7 bases, leaving 3 bases of the junction unmatched. The CDR3 coding sequence is TGTGCCAGTATGGACAGGGGGCTAACAGATACGCAGTATTTT. Encoded protein: CASMDRGLTDTQYF.

This chain uses TRBV2 with TRBJ1-1, with D tentatively TRBD1 (5 bases). CDR1 and CDR2 (germline): SNHLY, FYNNEI. Trimming cost V 9 bases and J 5 bases, with 19 bases left between them. The CDR3 consists of 14 residues. The CDR3: CARQGVRSFTEAFF. The CDR3 bases are TGTGCCAGGCAGGGTGTACGGTCGTTTACTGAAGCTTTCTTT.

The chain uses TRBV5-4 and TRBJ1-1; D is ambiguous. The CDR3 is 15 residues long. Germline CDR1 reads SGHNT; CDR2 reads YYREEE (reference sequence). Trimming shortened V by 4 bases and J by 0 bases, and 13 bases separated the two germline ends. The CDR3 bases are TGTGCCAGCAGCCGTACTATCCCCATGAACACTGAAGCTTTCTTT. This encodes CASSRTIPMNTEAFF.